The 20 T cell receptor beta chains below all came from one sample that was sequenced in a study of blood T cells in healthy people across ages. PCR was performed a second time for about 7 to 12 cycles using a sample-barcoded 5' primer and a J-beta primer mix. In TCRdb, the 5' RACE reads were re-called with MiXCR into one record per CDR3 protein. The repertoire has around 1.5 million distinct CDR3 sequences, approximately 59% of them found once; the top ten carry over 5%. Sequencing input: blood. The receptor source for this set is a man younger than 35 in good health.

This clonotype has more than one count but fewer than ten. The chain employs TRBV29-1 and TRBJ1-2, with D possibly TRBD1 on 6 matching bases. Trimming took off 3 bases at V and 0 bases at J, with 17 bases between the two ends. The CDR3 totals 16 residues. CDR1 is SQVTM and CDR2 is ANQGSEA in the germline V gene. This chain's CDR3 is CSVETAGQLANYGYTF. DNA for the CDR3: TGCAGCGTTGAGACTGCCGGACAGCTCGCTAACTATGGCTACACCTTC.

This clonotype was counted only a few times. This chain connects TRBV4-1 to TRBJ1-1; D is perhaps TRBD1 (6 bases). Germline CDR1 MGHRA, CDR2 YSYEKL. The CDR3 contains 14 residues. V dropped 10 bases and J dropped 0 bases, with 15 bases sitting between them. The CDR3 loop is CATKNRAMNTEAFF. CDR3 coding DNA: TGCGCCACCAAGAACAGGGCAATGAACACTGAAGCTTTCTTT.

This clonotype was counted between two and nine times. Sequence at one end of the junction differs from germline and may be a read error. The V call is TRBV5-8, the J call TRBJ1-5; D perhaps matches TRBD1 (5 bases). The germline V gene encodes CDR1 SGHTS and CDR2 YDEGEE. This CDR3 comprises 14 residues. The CDR3 sequence: CASSLDRSSQPQHF. The CDR3 DNA follows: TGTGCCAGCAGCTTAGACAGAAGCAGTCAGCCCCAGCATTTT.

This clonotype has just a few counts. V gene TRBV27 combines with J gene TRBJ1-2, with 9 nucleotides matching TRBD1. Germline V gene data show CDR1 as MNHEY and CDR2 as SMNVEV (reference sequence). CDR3 length: 14 residues. Trimming removed 5 bases from V and 2 bases from J; junction bases left unmatched: 3. The CDR3 sequence: CASSTGTGNYGYTF. The CDR3 DNA reads TGTGCCAGCAGTACCGGGACAGGGAACTATGGCTACACCTTC.

This chain uses TRBV12-3 or TRBV12-4 with TRBJ2-5; TRBD1 or TRBD2 may be the D gene (5 bases each). There are 15 residues in the CDR3. With 4 bases removed from V and 1 base from J, the gap between germline ends came to 13 bases. The CDR3 spells CASSSVGAGQETQYF. Here the CDR3 DNA reads TGTGCCAGCAGTTCTGTCGGGGCGGGCCAAGAGACCCAGTACTTC.

This clonotype came up once. The J gene is TRBJ1-4, the V gene TRBV5-1; D remains ambiguous. The V end lost 0 bases, the J end lost 8 bases, and 14 bases lay between the germline ends. The CDR3 extends over 15 amino acids. Germline values: CDR1 SGHRS, CDR2 YFSETQ. CDR3 protein: CASSLVGQITEKLFF. In DNA form, the CDR3 reads TGCGCCAGCAGCTTGGTAGGCCAGATTACCGAAAAACTGTTTTTT.

Regarding this clonotype: At one end the junction does not follow the germline gene, possibly because of a read error. The chain couples TRBV28 to TRBJ1-1; D not resolved. Germline CDR1 reads MDHEN; CDR2 reads SYDVKM. This CDR3 is built from 16 residues. The CDR3 spells CATSLWEIRWNTEAFF. CDR3 nucleotides: TGTGCCACCAGTTTATGGGAGATAAGGTGGAACACTGAAGCTTTCTTT. Full variable domain (rest looked up from reference TRBV28 and TRBJ1-1): DVKVTQSSRYLVKRTGEKVFLECVQDMDHENMFWYRQDPGLGLRLIYFSYDVKMKEKGDIPEGYSVSREKKERFSLILESASTNQTSMYLCATSLWEIRWNTEAFFGQGTRLTVV.

This clonotype occurred once. The rearrangement links TRBV24-1 to TRBJ2-7, with D perhaps TRBD2 (5 bases). Deletions cut 8 bases from V and 4 bases from J, with 14 bases between. This CDR3 is built from 13 residues. CDR1 is KGHDR and CDR2 is SFDVKD in the germline V gene. CDR3 residues: CATIVTTQYEQYF. As DNA, the CDR3 is TGTGCCACCATTGTGACTACGCAATACGAGCAGTACTTC.

The chain uses TRBV12-3 or TRBV12-4 and TRBJ1-1; D is undetermined. Trimming shortened V by 3 bases and J by 6 bases, and 14 bases separated the two germline ends. CDR3 length: 14 residues. The CDR3 loop reads CASSFQLGGPEAFF. The CDR3 DNA reads TGTGCCAGCAGTTTTCAGCTCGGAGGCCCTGAAGCTTTCTTT.

V usage is TRBV5-1 and J usage is TRBJ1-2; D is unresolved. Per germline, CDR1 SGHRS and CDR2 YFSETQ. Trimming left V 0 bases short and J 3 bases short, with 9 bases between. The CDR3 consists of 14 residues. The CDR3 DNA reads TGCGCCAGCAGCTTGGGGGCAGAAGACTATGGCTACACCTTC. Its protein is CASSLGAEDYGYTF.

This clonotype appeared a single time. This chain connects TRBV6-5 to TRBJ2-7; tentatively, D is TRBD1 (5 bases). The CDR3 sequence is 14 residues long. Between the trimmed V and J ends, which lost 1 base and 7 bases, there was a span of 14 bases. Germline values: CDR1 MNHEY, CDR2 SVGAGI. DNA for the CDR3: TGTGCCAGCAGTTACTTACAGGTCCCTACGGAGCAGTACTTC. Amino acids: CASSYLQVPTEQYF.

The rearrangement links TRBV12-5 to TRBJ1-5; 7 bases line up with TRBD1. The trim removed 6 bases at V and 6 bases at J, leaving 5 bases unmatched. The CDR3 length is 13 residues. Germline CDR1 is LGHNT and CDR2 is FRNRAP. In DNA, the CDR3 is TGTGCTAGTGGAGACAGGGTTGTTCAGCCCCAGCATTTT. It is translated as CASGDRVVQPQHF.

The chain couples TRBV2 to TRBJ2-5; D is uncertain. The CDR3 is 8 residues long. In germline, CDR1 is SNHLY, CDR2 FYNNEI. V was clipped by 7 bases and J by 11 bases, with 5 bases between them. As DNA, the CDR3 is TGTGCCAGCAAAGAGCAGTACTTC. Translating gives CASKEQYF.

The genes are TRBV6-1 and TRBJ1-2; maybe TRBD1 (5 bases). The CDR3 is 16 residues long. Looked up from germline, CDR1 is MNHNS and CDR2 is SASEGT. V lost 6 bases and J 0 bases, leaving 17 bases between the germline ends. The CDR3 reads CASSAISDNSNYGYTF. The CDR3 DNA reads as TGTGCCAGCAGCGCGATTTCGGACAACTCTAACTATGGCTACACCTTC.

The chain recombines TRBV10-3 with TRBJ1-2; D is uncertain. Trimming took 10 bases from V and 6 from J, leaving 21 bases between them. Germline assignment: CDR1 ENHRY and CDR2 SYGVKD. The CDR3 covers 14 residues. The CDR3 is CATGRRGLQDGYTF. CDR3 sequence (DNA): TGTGCCACCGGGCGCCGGGGTTTGCAGGATGGCTACACCTTC.

This chain joins TRBV6-1 and TRBJ2-1, with D possibly being TRBD1 or TRBD2 (5 bases each). Germline values: CDR1 MNHNS, CDR2 SASEGT. CDR3 length equals 15 residues. The V end lost 4 bases, the J end lost 4 bases, and 14 bases lay between the germline ends. CDR3 nucleotides: TGTGCCAGCAGTGCCAGCCGGGACGCATACAATGAGCAGTTCTTC. Encoded protein: CASSASRDAYNEQFF.

This clonotype was seen only once. The genes are TRBV9 and TRBJ2-1; no definite D call. Trimming left V 3 bases short and J 6 bases short, with 10 bases between. CDR3 size: 13 residues. Germline assignment: CDR1 SGDLS and CDR2 YYNGEE. The CDR3 protein is CASSERSRNEQFF. The CDR3 DNA reads TGTGCCAGCAGCGAGAGGTCTCGCAATGAGCAGTTCTTC.

V and J are TRBV12-3 or TRBV12-4 and TRBJ2-3, with D hard to call. V was shortened by 6 bases and J by 2 bases, with 9 bases between the two germline ends. There are 13 residues in the CDR3. The CDR3, as DNA: TGTGCCAGCAGCCCTTCCTACACAGATACGCAGTATTTT. Translated: CASSPSYTDTQYF.

J is TRBJ1-5 and V is TRBV20-1, with 8 bases lining up with TRBD1. CDR3 length equals 15 residues. The germline V gene has CDR1 DFQATT and CDR2 SNEGSKA (reference sequence). J lost 7 bases, V lost 0 bases, and 8 bases had no gene match. The CDR3 region is CSAREQGAWGQPQHF. CDR3 coding DNA: TGCAGTGCTAGAGAGCAGGGGGCTTGGGGACAGCCCCAGCATTTT.

The rearrangement uses TRBV5-1 and TRBJ2-5; 13 bases agree with TRBD2. The end of the DNA fits TRBJ2-7 better, so the J call may be wrong. In germline, CDR1 is SGHRS, CDR2 YFSETQ. The CDR3 contains 17 residues. The CDR3 here is CASSPTGTSGISYEQYF. The CDR3 DNA follows: TGCGCCAGCAGCCCTACCGGGACTAGCGGGATATCCTACGAGCAGTACTTC.